This TCR beta chain appears in the sequencing data of a study of monozygotic twins with inflammatory bowel disease. Study-wide results and caveats: Reduced clonotype sharing with other individuals was observed in IBD patients relative to healthy twins, especially with disease activity.

Concerning this clonotype: Its antigen is still unknown.

A 6-nucleotide sample barcode was carried by the UMIs, which template switching added. TCRdb re-called the 5' RACE reads and catalogs CDR3 proteins one per entry, DNA excluded. There are 200,000 to 250,000 distinct CDR3 sequences in the sample, with roughly 8% held by the top ten. The CDR3 contains 14 residues. Germline V gene sequence: CDR1 MNHEY, CDR2 SMNVEV (reference sequence). The V call is TRBV27, the J call TRBJ2-1; TCRdb calls TRBD1, which cannot be checked without DNA. Sequencing was performed on blood. The sequence was obtained from a human donor with ulcerative colitis or Crohn's disease, or a healthy co-twin of an affected twin (not recorded which). CDR3 region: CASSLQGRYNEQFF.